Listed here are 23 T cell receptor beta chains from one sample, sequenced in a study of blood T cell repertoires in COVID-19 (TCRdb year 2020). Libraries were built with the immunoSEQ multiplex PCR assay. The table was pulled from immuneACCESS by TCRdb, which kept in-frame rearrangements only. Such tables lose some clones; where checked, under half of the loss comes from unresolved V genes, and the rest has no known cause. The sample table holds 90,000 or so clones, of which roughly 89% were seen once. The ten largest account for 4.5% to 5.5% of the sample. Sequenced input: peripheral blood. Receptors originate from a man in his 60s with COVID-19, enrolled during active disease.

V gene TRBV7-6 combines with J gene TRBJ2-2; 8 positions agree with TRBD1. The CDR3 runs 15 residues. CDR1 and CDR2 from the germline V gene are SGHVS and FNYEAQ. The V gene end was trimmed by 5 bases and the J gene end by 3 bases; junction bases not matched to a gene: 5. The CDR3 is CASSVTGDHTGELFF. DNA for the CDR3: TGTGCCAGCAGCGTGACAGGGGATCACACCGGGGAGCTGTTTTTT.

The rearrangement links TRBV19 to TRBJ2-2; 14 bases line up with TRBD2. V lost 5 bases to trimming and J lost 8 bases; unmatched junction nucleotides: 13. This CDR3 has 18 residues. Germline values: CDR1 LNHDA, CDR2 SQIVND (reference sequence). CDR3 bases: TGTGCCAGTAGTTCACTATCGGGACTAGCGGGAGTTACGGGGGAGCTGTTTTTT. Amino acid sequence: CASSSLSGLAGVTGELFF.

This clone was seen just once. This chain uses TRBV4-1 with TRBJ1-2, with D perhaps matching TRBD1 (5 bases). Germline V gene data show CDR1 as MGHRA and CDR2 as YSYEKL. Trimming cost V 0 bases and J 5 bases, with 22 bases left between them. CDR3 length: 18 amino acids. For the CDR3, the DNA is TGCGCCAGCAGCCAAGACTGGGGCAGCGGGGGGAACCTATATGGCTACACCTTC. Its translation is CASSQDWGSGGNLYGYTF.

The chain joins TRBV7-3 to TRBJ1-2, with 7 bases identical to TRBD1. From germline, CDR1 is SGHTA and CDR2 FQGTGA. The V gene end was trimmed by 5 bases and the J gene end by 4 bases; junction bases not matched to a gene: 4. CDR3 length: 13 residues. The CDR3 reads CASSPGGSYGYTF. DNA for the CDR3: TGTGCCAGCAGCCCAGGGGGAAGCTATGGCTACACCTTC.

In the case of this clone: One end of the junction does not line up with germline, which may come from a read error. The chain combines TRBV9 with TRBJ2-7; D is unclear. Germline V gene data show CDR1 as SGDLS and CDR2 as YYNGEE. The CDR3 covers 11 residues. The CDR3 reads CPPGGPYEQYF. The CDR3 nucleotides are TGCCCCCCTGGCGGCCCCTACGAGCAGTACTTC.

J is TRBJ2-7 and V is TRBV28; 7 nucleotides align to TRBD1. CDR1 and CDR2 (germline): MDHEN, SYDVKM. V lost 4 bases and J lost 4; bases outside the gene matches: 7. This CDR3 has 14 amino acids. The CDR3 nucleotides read TGTGCCAGCAGTTCCGGGACAGACTATTACGAGCAGTACTTC. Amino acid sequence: CASSSGTDYYEQYF.

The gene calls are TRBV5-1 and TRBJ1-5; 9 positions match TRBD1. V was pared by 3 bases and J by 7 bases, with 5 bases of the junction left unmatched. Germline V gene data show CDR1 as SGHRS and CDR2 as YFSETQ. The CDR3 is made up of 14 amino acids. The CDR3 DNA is TGCGCCAGCAGCTCTACAGGGGGCGGACAGCCCCAGCATTTT. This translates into CASSSTGGGQPQHF. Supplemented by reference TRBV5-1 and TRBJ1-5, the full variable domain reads KAGVTQTPRYLIKTRGQQVTLSCSPISGHRSVSWYQQTPGQGLQFLFEYFSETQRNKGNFPGRFSGRQFSNSRSEMNVSTLELGDSALYLCASSSTGGGQPQHFGDGTRLSIL.

CDR3 loop: CASSSQGTGEQYF. In nucleotides, the CDR3 is TGTGCCAGTAGTTCACAGGGAACGGGAGAGCAGTACTTC. This sequence joins TRBV19 and TRBJ2-7; a possible D gene is TRBD1 (6 bases). Germline values: CDR1 LNHDA, CDR2 SQIVND (reference sequence). V was trimmed by 5 bases and J by 7 bases, leaving 15 bases between them. The CDR3 is made up of 13 amino acids.

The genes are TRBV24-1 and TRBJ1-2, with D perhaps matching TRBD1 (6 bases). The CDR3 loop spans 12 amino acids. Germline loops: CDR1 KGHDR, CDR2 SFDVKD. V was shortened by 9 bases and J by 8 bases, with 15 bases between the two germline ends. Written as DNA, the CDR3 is TGTGCCACCTCAGGGGAAGGGGGAGGCTACACCTTC. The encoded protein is CATSGEGGGYTF.

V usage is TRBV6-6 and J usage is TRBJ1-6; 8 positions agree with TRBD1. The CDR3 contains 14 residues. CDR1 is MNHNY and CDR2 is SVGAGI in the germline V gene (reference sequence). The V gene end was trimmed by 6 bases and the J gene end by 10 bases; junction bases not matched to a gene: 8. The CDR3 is CASRPDRGGSPLHF. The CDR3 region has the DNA TGTGCCAGCAGACCCGACAGGGGTGGGTCACCCCTCCACTTT.

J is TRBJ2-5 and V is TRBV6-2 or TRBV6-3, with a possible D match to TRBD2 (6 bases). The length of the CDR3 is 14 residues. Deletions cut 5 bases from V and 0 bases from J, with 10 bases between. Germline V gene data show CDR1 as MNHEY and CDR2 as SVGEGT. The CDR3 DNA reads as TGTGCCAGCAGTACCCGGGACTACCAAGAGACCCAGTACTTC. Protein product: CASSTRDYQETQYF.

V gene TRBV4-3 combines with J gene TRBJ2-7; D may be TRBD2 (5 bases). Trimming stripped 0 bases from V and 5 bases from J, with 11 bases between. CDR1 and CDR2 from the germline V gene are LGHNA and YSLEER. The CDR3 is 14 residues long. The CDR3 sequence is CASSQETGNNEQYF. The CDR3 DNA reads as TGCGCCAGCAGCCAAGAGACCGGGAACAACGAGCAGTACTTC.

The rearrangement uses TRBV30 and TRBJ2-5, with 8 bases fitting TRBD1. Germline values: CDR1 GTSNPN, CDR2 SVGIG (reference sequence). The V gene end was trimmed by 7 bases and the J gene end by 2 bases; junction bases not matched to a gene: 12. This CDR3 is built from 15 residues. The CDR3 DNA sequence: TGTGCCTACACAATCAGGGGGCGCGAACAAGAGACCCAGTACTTC. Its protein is CAYTIRGREQETQYF.

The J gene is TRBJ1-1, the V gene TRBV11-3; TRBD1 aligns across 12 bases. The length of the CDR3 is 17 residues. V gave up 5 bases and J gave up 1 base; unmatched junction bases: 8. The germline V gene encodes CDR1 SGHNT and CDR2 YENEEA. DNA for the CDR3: TGTGCCAGCAGCCAGGGACAGGGGGCCGGCTCGAACACTGAAGCTTTCTTT. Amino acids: CASSQGQGAGSNTEAFF.

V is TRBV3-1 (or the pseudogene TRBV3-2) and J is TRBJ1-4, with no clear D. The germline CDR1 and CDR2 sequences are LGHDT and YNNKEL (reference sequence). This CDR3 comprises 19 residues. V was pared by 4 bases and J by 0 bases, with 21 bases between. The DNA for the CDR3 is TGTGCCAGCAGCCCCCCAGGATATGTATCAATAGCAACTAATGAAAAACTGTTTTTT. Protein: CASSPPGYVSIATNEKLFF.

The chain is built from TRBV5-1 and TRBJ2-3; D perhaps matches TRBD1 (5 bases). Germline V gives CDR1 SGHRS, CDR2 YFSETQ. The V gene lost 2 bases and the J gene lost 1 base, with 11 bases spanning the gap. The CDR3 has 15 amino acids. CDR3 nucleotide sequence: TGCGCCAGCAGCTTAGGGGTAGTGGGCACAGATACGCAGTATTTT. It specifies CASSLGVVGTDTQYF.

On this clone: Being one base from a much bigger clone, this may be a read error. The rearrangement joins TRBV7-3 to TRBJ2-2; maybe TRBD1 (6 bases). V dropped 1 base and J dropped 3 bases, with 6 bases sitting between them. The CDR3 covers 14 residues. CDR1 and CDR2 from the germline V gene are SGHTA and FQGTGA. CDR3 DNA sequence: TGTGCCAGCAGCTTAAACAGGGACACCGGGGAGCTGTTTTTT. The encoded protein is CASSLNRDTGELFF.

The CDR3 bases are TGTGCCAGCAGGACCGGGACAGACTATAATTCACCCCTCCACTTT. It specifies CASRTGTDYNSPLHF. The gene calls are TRBV6-5 and TRBJ1-6; 7 nucleotides line up with TRBD1. From germline, CDR1 is MNHEY and CDR2 SVGAGI. The V segment lost 6 bases and the J segment 3 bases; nucleotides outside the gene matches: 5. CDR3 size: 15 residues.

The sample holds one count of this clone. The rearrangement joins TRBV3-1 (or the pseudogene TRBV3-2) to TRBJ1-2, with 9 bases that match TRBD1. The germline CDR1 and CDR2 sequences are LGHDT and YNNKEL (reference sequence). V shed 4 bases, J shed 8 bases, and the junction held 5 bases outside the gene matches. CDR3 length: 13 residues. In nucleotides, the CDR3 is TGTGCCAGCAGCCGGGACAGGGAAGAGGGCTACACCTTC. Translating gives CASSRDREEGYTF.

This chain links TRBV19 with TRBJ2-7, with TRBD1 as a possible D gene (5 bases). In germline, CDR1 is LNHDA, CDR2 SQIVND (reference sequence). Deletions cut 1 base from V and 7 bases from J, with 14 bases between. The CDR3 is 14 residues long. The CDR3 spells CASSIVGPVGEQYF. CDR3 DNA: TGTGCCAGTAGTATAGTGGGGCCTGTGGGGGAGCAGTACTTC.

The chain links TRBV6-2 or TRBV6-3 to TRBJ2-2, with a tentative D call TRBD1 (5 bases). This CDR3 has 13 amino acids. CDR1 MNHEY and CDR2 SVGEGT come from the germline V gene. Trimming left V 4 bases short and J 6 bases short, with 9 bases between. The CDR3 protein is CASSFLRAGELFF. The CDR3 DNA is TGTGCCAGCAGTTTTCTCAGGGCCGGGGAGCTGTTTTTT.

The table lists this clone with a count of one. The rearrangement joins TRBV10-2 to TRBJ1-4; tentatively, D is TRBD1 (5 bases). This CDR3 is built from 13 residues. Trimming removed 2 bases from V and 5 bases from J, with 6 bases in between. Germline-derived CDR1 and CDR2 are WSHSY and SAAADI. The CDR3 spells CASSEQGNEKLFF. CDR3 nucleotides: TGCGCCAGCAGTGAGCAGGGAAATGAAAAACTGTTTTTT.

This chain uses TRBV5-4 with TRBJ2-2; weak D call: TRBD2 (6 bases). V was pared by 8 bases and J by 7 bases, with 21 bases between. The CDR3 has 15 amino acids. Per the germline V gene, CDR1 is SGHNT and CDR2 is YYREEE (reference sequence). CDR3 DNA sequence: TGTGCCAGTTGCCGGGACTCCCTTTTGAGCGGGGAGCTGTTTTTT. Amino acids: CASCRDSLLSGELFF.